The 8 T cell receptor beta chains below come from one sample, sequenced in a study of shared clonotypes between healthy human individuals. TCRdb's table, derived via immunoSEQ multiplex PCR, lists solely in-frame clones and lacks some. Of about 380,000 clones listed, about 96% are singletons. The specimen sequenced was memory CD8+ T cells sorted from blood. As to subset: CD45RO+ cells pooled with CCR7-negative TemRA cells. Receptors were obtained from a man aged 25 to 45 in good health.

The chain joins TRBV5-4 to TRBJ2-2; TRBD2 matches 11 bases. The trim removed 4 bases at V and 3 bases at J, leaving 5 bases unmatched. The germline V gene encodes CDR1 SGHNT and CDR2 YYREEE (reference sequence). The CDR3 length is 16 residues. The CDR3 reads CASSNVAGGDTGELFF. For the CDR3, the DNA is TGTGCCAGCAGCAACGTAGCGGGAGGGGACACCGGGGAGCTGTTTTTT.

The gene calls are TRBV7-9 and TRBJ2-2; 7 positions match TRBD2. The junction had 4 bases not matched to a gene; V was cut back by 3 bases and J by 6 bases. This CDR3 contains 14 residues. Germline CDR1 reads SEHNR; CDR2 reads FQNEAQ (reference sequence). CDR3 nucleotide sequence: TGTGCCAGCAGCTTCTCAGCGGGGTCCGGGGAGCTGTTTTTT. This gives the protein CASSFSAGSGELFF.

The V call is TRBV6-5, the J call TRBJ2-1, with D possibly matching TRBD2 (6 bases). In germline, CDR1 is MNHEY, CDR2 SVGAGI. With 2 bases removed from V and 6 bases from J, the gap between germline ends came to 14 bases. The CDR3 contains 15 residues. The CDR3 loop is CASSYGGSKRNEQFF. CDR3 bases: TGTGCCAGCAGTTACGGAGGGAGTAAACGCAATGAGCAGTTCTTC.

The CDR3 region is CASSYSRGQGSYEQYF. CDR3 in DNA: TGTGCCAGCAGTTACTCGAGGGGACAGGGCTCCTACGAGCAGTACTTC. The J gene is TRBJ2-7, the V gene TRBV6-6, with 9 bases identical to TRBD1. The length of the CDR3 is 16 residues. Per germline, CDR1 MNHNY and CDR2 SVGAGI (reference sequence). After removal of 0 bases from V and 0 bases from J, the junction contained 3 bases not matched to a gene.

V is TRBV2 and J is TRBJ2-2; a possible D gene is TRBD1 (7 bases). The CDR3 length is 14 residues. The germline V gene has CDR1 SNHLY and CDR2 FYNNEI. Trimming took 8 bases from V and 1 from J, leaving 11 bases between them. Here the CDR3 DNA reads TGTGCCAGCCACAGGGGACTGAACACCGGGGAGCTGTTTTTT. The encoded protein is CASHRGLNTGELFF.

J is TRBJ2-7 and V is TRBV29-1, with a possible D match to TRBD2 (6 bases). The CDR3 runs to 14 residues. Germline V gene sequence: CDR1 SQVTM, CDR2 ANQGSEA. V was shortened by 7 bases and J by 3 bases, with 19 bases between the two germline ends. For the CDR3, the DNA is TGCAGCGCTAAAGCCGGGACTGGCCTCTACGAGCAGTACTTC. It translates to CSAKAGTGLYEQYF.

This chain joins TRBV28 and TRBJ2-3; weak D call: TRBD2 (5 bases). This CDR3 is built from 13 residues. Germline V CDR1 and CDR2: MDHEN, SYDVKM. The germline V and J ends were trimmed by 8 bases and 2 bases, with 11 bases remaining between them. The CDR3 loop reads CASVGRPTDTQYF. In DNA form, the CDR3 reads TGTGCCAGCGTGGGGAGACCCACAGATACGCAGTATTTT. Drawing the rest from reference TRBV28 and TRBJ2-3, the complete variable domain is DVKVTQSSRYLVKRTGEKVFLECVQDMDHENMFWYRQDPGLGLRLIYFSYDVKMKEKGDIPEGYSVSREKKERFSLILESASTNQTSMYLCASVGRPTDTQYFGPGTRLTVL.

The V gene is TRBV11-1, the J gene TRBJ2-5; a weak D match, TRBD1 (5 bases). Trimming removed 5 bases from V and 3 bases from J, with 10 bases in between. CDR1 and CDR2 (germline): SGHAT, FQDESV (reference sequence). The CDR3 covers 13 residues. For the CDR3, the DNA is TGTGCCAGCAGCCTAGGACAAGAAGAGACCCAGTACTTC. Amino acids: CASSLGQEETQYF.